This T cell receptor beta chain was obtained from a study of blood T cell repertoires in COVID-19. Study background: Acute-phase and convalescent COVID-19 samples originated in the United States, Italy and Spain.

Cohorts were assigned according to the clinical history that participants reported. Symptom resolution, clearance, or two negative PCRs marked donors in Cohort 3 as recovered. The CDR3 is 15 amino acids. After removal of 4 bases from V and 6 bases from J, the junction contained 8 bases not matched to a gene. The germline V gene has CDR1 LNHDA and CDR2 SQIVND (reference sequence). Assay used: immunoSEQ multiplex PCR; TCRdb lists only in-frame clones, some missing. The data show about 330,000 clones, 65% to 90% seen once. The sequence came from a woman under 30 who had recovered from COVID-19. V is TRBV19 and J is TRBJ1-5; 8 bases are a match to TRBD1. Input material: PBMCs or T cells enriched from blood (not recorded which). DNA for the CDR3: TGTGCCAGTAGTAACGGACAGGGAGGCGGTCAGCCCCAGCATTTT. It codes for CASSNGQGGGQPQHF.